What follows are 29 T cell receptor beta chains derived from one specimen sequenced in a study of CD8+ T cells in alopecia areata (dated by TCRdb to the late 2010s). Per the publication, the treatment or condition label means: oral pan-JAK inhibitor, 5-10 mg twice daily. Library prep was done by the immunoSEQ multiplex PCR assay. To provide template for TCR sequencing, every sample had RNA extracted and reverse transcribed into cDNA. In TCRdb, the immuneACCESS table is reduced to in-frame sequences with V and J assigned. These tables do not hold every clone; where another copy was compared, an unresolved V gene accounts for under half, and the others remain unexplained. In this sample the table shows roughly 200,000 clones, approximately 47% of which occur a single time. Jointly, the top ten make up about 2.6% of the sample. The sample was CD4+ T cells sorted from blood, taken at approximately week 37, from a patient treated with tofacitinib. These receptors came from a human donor with alopecia areata.

The chain links TRBV5-1 to TRBJ2-1; D ambiguous. V lost 0 bases, J lost 5 bases, and 6 bases lay in between. Germline values: CDR1 SGHRS, CDR2 YFSETQ. The CDR3 totals 13 residues. The CDR3 DNA reads TGCGCCAGCAGCTTGGAAGAAGACAATGAGCAGTTCTTC. Translated: CASSLEEDNEQFF.

The CDR3 nucleotides read TGTGCCAGTAGTATCCGGCTAATAAGGACCGCCGCCGAAGCTTTCTTT. Translating gives CASSIRLIRTAAEAFF. The chain uses TRBV19 and TRBJ1-1; no definite D call. Germline CDR1 is LNHDA and CDR2 is SQIVND (reference sequence). Trimming left V 3 bases short and J 8 bases short, with 22 bases between. The CDR3 runs to 16 residues.

This clone was counted only a few times. V usage is TRBV6-6 and J usage is TRBJ2-3; D remains unclear. Germline assignment: CDR1 MNHNY and CDR2 SVGAGI (reference sequence). The CDR3 contains 12 residues. Trimming removed 6 bases at V and 8 bases at J, with 12 bases between. The CDR3 is CASSSTDGTQYF. The DNA for the CDR3 is TGTGCCAGCAGCTCGACTGATGGTACGCAGTATTTT.

V and J are TRBV27 and TRBJ2-5, with 11 bases that match TRBD1. Germline V gene sequence: CDR1 MNHEY, CDR2 SMNVEV (reference sequence). CDR3 length equals 15 residues. Losses at the gene ends were 5 bases for V and 3 bases for J; bases not matched to a gene: 5. CDR3 in amino acids: CASSAGQGAKETQYF. The CDR3 nucleotides are TGTGCCAGCAGTGCCGGACAGGGGGCGAAAGAGACCCAGTACTTC.

In its sample, this clone was seen many times. V and J are TRBV2 and TRBJ2-4; no firm D call. Germline V gene sequence: CDR1 SNHLY, CDR2 FYNNEI. The V gene lost 7 bases and the J gene lost 0 bases, with 1 base spanning the gap. The CDR3 has 11 amino acids. CDR3 loop: CASTAKNIQYF. DNA for the CDR3: TGTGCCAGCACAGCCAAAAACATTCAGTACTTC.

The chain couples TRBV7-2 to TRBJ2-3, with 8 positions matching TRBD2. The trim removed 5 bases at V and 2 bases at J, leaving 15 bases unmatched. This CDR3 is built from 18 residues. Looked up from germline, CDR1 is SGHTA and CDR2 is FQGNSA. CDR3 sequence reads: CASSPSGAGVQITDTQYF. The CDR3, as DNA: TGTGCCAGCAGCCCCTCTGGAGCGGGAGTACAAATCACAGATACGCAGTATTTT. The complete variable domain, with remaining parts taken from reference TRBV7-2 and TRBJ2-3, reads GAGVSQSPSNKVTEKGKDVELRCDPISGHTALYWYRQSLGQGLEFLIYFQGNSAPDKSGLPSDRFSAERTGGSVSTLTIQRTQQEDSAVYLCASSPSGAGVQITDTQYFGPGTRLTVL.

This clone was counted ten times or more. The identical CDR3 is also encoded by other nucleotide sequences in the sample. This chain uses TRBV30 with TRBJ1-2; TRBD1 might be the D (5 bases). Germline CDR1 is GTSNPN and CDR2 is SVGIG (reference sequence). CDR3 length: 12 residues. V lost 3 bases and J 8 bases, leaving 13 bases between the germline ends. Written as DNA, the CDR3 is TGTGCCTGGAGGGAAGCGGGGGGAGGCTACACCTTC. It codes for CAWREAGGGYTF.

The rearrangement links TRBV15 to TRBJ2-5; D gene unclear. CDR3 length: 14 amino acids. The V and J ends lost 1 base and 2 bases respectively, with 8 bases between them. Germline values: CDR1 LNHNV, CDR2 YYDKDF (reference sequence). CDR3 residues: CATSRGGEQETQYF. CDR3 coding DNA: TGTGCCACCAGCAGAGGCGGAGAGCAAGAGACCCAGTACTTC.

This sequence joins TRBV9 and TRBJ1-2; no firm D call. The CDR3 covers 12 residues. Looked up from germline, CDR1 is SGDLS and CDR2 is YYNGEE. V gave up 7 bases and J gave up 5 bases, with 12 bases separating them. The chain's CDR3 is CASSQIKYGYTF. As DNA, the CDR3 is TGTGCCAGCTCCCAGATTAAGTATGGCTACACCTTC.

The V gene is TRBV2, the J gene TRBJ1-5; D is ambiguous. CDR1 is SNHLY, CDR2 FYNNEI, per germline. The V gene lost 4 bases and the J gene lost 9 bases, with 13 bases spanning the gap. The CDR3 runs 13 residues. The CDR3 sequence: CASSGSPGRPQHF. In nucleotides, the CDR3 is TGTGCCAGCAGTGGGTCCCCTGGCAGGCCCCAGCATTTT.

This clone was seen only a few times. V usage is TRBV29-1 and J usage is TRBJ2-5, with 11 nucleotides matching TRBD2. With V trimmed by 4 bases and J by 4 bases, 2 bases remained unmatched. CDR1 SQVTM and CDR2 ANQGSEA come from the germline V gene. This CDR3 is 13 amino acids long. The CDR3 region has the DNA TGCAGCGTTGGGCTAGCGGGAGGAGAGACCCAGTACTTC. Its protein product is CSVGLAGGETQYF.

This clone was seen ten or more times. V usage is TRBV14 and J usage is TRBJ2-5; D is tentatively TRBD1 or TRBD2 (5 bases each). V was clipped by 1 base and J by 2 bases, with 11 bases between them. Germline lookup yields CDR1 SGHDN and CDR2 FVKESK. The CDR3 is 15 amino acids. The CDR3 nucleotides read TGTGCCAGCAGCCAAGGGGGGTCCTTTCAAGAGACCCAGTACTTC. Translation: CASSQGGSFQETQYF.

J is TRBJ2-3 and V is TRBV15; either TRBD1 or TRBD2 may supply D (6 bases each). V was shortened by 1 base and J by 4 bases, with 12 bases between the two germline ends. CDR3 size: 15 residues. Germline CDR1 LNHNV, CDR2 YYDKDF (reference sequence). The CDR3 nucleotides are TGTGCCACCAGCAGAGGAGTGGGGGGCGCAGATACGCAGTATTTT. Amino acids: CATSRGVGGADTQYF. The full variable domain, completed using reference TRBV15 and TRBJ2-3, is DAMVIQNPRYQVTQFGKPVTLSCSQTLNHNVMYWYQQKSSQAPKLLFHYYDKDFNNEADTPDNFQSRRPNTSFCFLDIRSPGLGDTAMYLCATSRGVGGADTQYFGPGTRLTVL.

The rearrangement joins TRBV25-1 to TRBJ2-1; unclear D gene. CDR1 MGHDK and CDR2 SYGVNS come from the germline V gene. V lost 4 bases to trimming and J lost 1 base, with 17 bases between them. The CDR3 runs to 17 residues. In nucleotides, the CDR3 is TGTGCCAGCAGTGGATCCGTAGGGCCCAGTTCCTACAATGAGCAGTTCTTC. Encoded protein: CASSGSVGPSSYNEQFF.

This clone was seen more than once but under ten times. The J gene is TRBJ2-5, the V gene TRBV6-5; TRBD1 matches 8 bases. The CDR3 runs 16 residues. V gave up 0 bases and J gave up 5 bases; unmatched junction bases: 8. CDR1 is MNHEY, CDR2 SVGAGI, per germline. DNA for the CDR3: TGTGCCAGCAGTTACTCTGGACAGGGCGGTGTTGAGACCCAGTACTTC. It codes for CASSYSGQGGVETQYF.

The V call is TRBV6-5, the J call TRBJ2-7; D uncertain. With 6 bases removed from V and 5 bases from J, the gap between germline ends came to 14 bases. Germline CDR1 and CDR2: MNHEY and SVGAGI. The CDR3 runs to 13 residues. CDR3 residues: CASRTLSFHEQYF. CDR3 nucleotide sequence: TGTGCCAGCAGGACCCTCAGTTTCCACGAGCAGTACTTC.

This clone was seen only a few times. The rearrangement joins TRBV5-6 to TRBJ1-1; perhaps TRBD1 as D (5 bases). This CDR3 contains 13 residues. Germline CDR1 SGHDT, CDR2 YYEEEE. V lost 3 bases and J lost 4, with 10 bases in between. CDR3 in amino acids: CASSSQDSTEAFF. The CDR3 coding sequence is TGTGCCAGCAGCTCACAAGACAGCACTGAAGCTTTCTTT.

The V and J genes are TRBV30 and TRBJ1-3; D is uncertain. Per germline, CDR1 GTSNPN and CDR2 SVGIG (reference sequence). With 5 bases removed from V and 0 bases from J, the gap between germline ends came to 8 bases. The CDR3 sequence is 13 residues long. The CDR3 protein is CAWGPNSGNTIYF. CDR3 nucleotides: TGTGCCTGGGGACCAAACTCTGGAAACACCATATATTTT.

This clone was counted at least ten times. The V call is TRBV11-2, the J call TRBJ2-5; D possibly corresponds to TRBD1 (6 bases). The CDR3 covers 13 residues. The germline gives CDR1 SGHAT, CDR2 FQNNGV. V was shortened by 5 bases and J by 10 bases, with 17 bases between the two germline ends. CDR3 sequence reads: CASSLARDTNQYF. CDR3 sequence (DNA): TGTGCCAGCAGCCTAGCCCGGGACACGAACCAGTACTTC.

This clone turned up a few times. This chain joins TRBV29-1 and TRBJ2-7; D possibly corresponds to TRBD1 (5 bases). Germline assignment: CDR1 SQVTM and CDR2 ANQGSEA. The CDR3 is made up of 14 amino acids. V dropped 1 base and J dropped 5 bases, with 15 bases sitting between them. This CDR3 is CSVEVTKAGNEQYF. The CDR3, as DNA: TGCAGCGTTGAAGTAACGAAGGCAGGGAACGAGCAGTACTTC.

In this sample, this clone turned up a few times. The V gene is TRBV7-2, the J gene TRBJ2-1; 11 bases align to TRBD2. Per germline, CDR1 SGHTA and CDR2 FQGNSA. With 6 bases clipped from V and 3 bases from J, the junction kept 7 bases outside the gene matches. The length of the CDR3 is 16 residues. The CDR3 coding sequence is TGTGCCAGCAGTAAGACCGGGACTAGCGGCTACAATGAGCAGTTCTTC. This codes for CASSKTGTSGYNEQFF.

The V call is TRBV7-9, the J call TRBJ2-7, with no clear D. Germline CDR1 and CDR2: SEHNR and FQNEAQ (reference sequence). With 1 base removed from V and 1 base from J, the gap between germline ends came to 11 bases. The CDR3 contains 15 residues. The CDR3: CASSLGSSGSYEQYF. The CDR3 DNA reads as TGTGCCAGCAGCTTAGGGTCGTCTGGATCCTACGAGCAGTACTTC.

This clone came up once. One end of the junction does not line up with germline, which may come from a read error. The chain uses TRBV5-6 and TRBJ2-5; 8 bases fit TRBD1. From germline, CDR1 is SGHDT and CDR2 YYEEEE. This CDR3 is 14 amino acids long. In DNA form, the CDR3 reads TGCGCCAGCAGCCCGGGACAGGTCCAAGAGACCCAGTACTTC. This encodes CASSPGQVQETQYF. The variable domain in full, with the rest retrieved from reference TRBV5-6 and TRBJ2-5, is DAGVTQSPTHLIKTRGQQVTLRCSPKSGHDTVSWYQQALGQGPQFIFQYYEEEERQRGNFPDRFSGHQFPNYSSELNVNALLLGDSALYLCASSPGQVQETQYFGPGTRLLVL.

The V call is TRBV9, the J call TRBJ2-5, with a possible D match to TRBD2 (6 bases). The CDR3 has 14 residues. Per germline, CDR1 SGDLS and CDR2 YYNGEE. The V end was cut by 4 bases, the J end by 3 bases, with 13 bases between. This chain's CDR3 is CASSPTRFEETQYF. Here the CDR3 DNA reads TGTGCCAGCAGCCCGACTAGATTCGAAGAGACCCAGTACTTC. The whole variable domain, remainder taken from reference TRBV9 and TRBJ2-5, is DSGVTQTPKHLITATGQRVTLRCSPRSGDLSVYWYQQSLDQGLQFLIQYYNGEERAKGNILERFSAQQFPDLHSELNLSSLELGDSALYFCASSPTRFEETQYFGPGTRLLVL.

This clone was detected a few times. This chain joins TRBV11-1 and TRBJ2-7; D is possibly TRBD2 (5 bases). This CDR3 contains 17 residues. V was clipped by 1 base and J by 3 bases, with 19 bases between them. The germline V gene has CDR1 SGHAT and CDR2 FQDESV (reference sequence). For the CDR3, the DNA is TGTGCCAGCAGCTTAGTACCGGACTCCCTTCCAATCTACGAGCAGTACTTC. Amino acids: CASSLVPDSLPIYEQYF.

This chain joins TRBV11-3 and TRBJ2-2; no clear D. Germline V lookup: CDR1 SGHNT, CDR2 YENEEA. The CDR3 runs 13 residues. The germline V and J ends were trimmed by 1 base and 8 bases, with 8 bases remaining between them. The CDR3 DNA reads TGTGCCAGCAGCTTAGTCCCCGGGGGGGAGCTGTTTTTT. Protein sequence: CASSLVPGGELFF. Complete variable domain (other parts from reference TRBV11-3 and TRBJ2-2): EAGVVQSPRYKIIEKKQPVAFWCNPISGHNTLYWYLQNLGQGPELLIRYENEEAVDDSQLPKDRFSAERLKGVDSTLKIQPAELGDSAVYLCASSLVPGGELFFGEGSRLTVL.

This clone was seen more than once but under ten times. The chain employs TRBV2 and TRBJ2-3, with a possible D match to TRBD2 (5 bases). Germline V CDR1 and CDR2: SNHLY, FYNNEI. The CDR3 has 13 amino acids. Trimming left V 5 bases short and J 7 bases short, with 13 bases between. This CDR3 reads CASSPLEGNTQYF. Written as DNA, the CDR3 is TGTGCCAGCAGTCCCCTTGAGGGAAATACGCAGTATTTT.

This clone appeared a few times. The V call is TRBV18, the J call TRBJ2-7; 7 positions agree with TRBD1. Germline trimming cut 2 bases from V and 2 bases from J; bases unmatched to any gene: 6. Looked up from germline, CDR1 is KGHSH and CDR2 is LQKENI. The CDR3 contains 15 residues. The CDR3 is CASSPGTTGPYEQYF. The CDR3, as DNA: TGTGCCAGCTCACCAGGAACGACAGGGCCCTACGAGCAGTACTTC.

The chain carries TRBV4-3 and TRBJ2-6; the D is unclear. V lost 0 bases and J 5 bases, leaving 8 bases between the germline ends. The CDR3 is 15 amino acids. Germline V gives CDR1 LGHNA, CDR2 YSLEER. The CDR3 DNA is TGCGCCAGCAGCCAAGATCTGGGATGGGCCAACGTCCTGACTTTC. It specifies CASSQDLGWANVLTF.